Here is one T cell receptor beta chain with its context. This record comes from a study of shared clonotypes between healthy human individuals. On the study more broadly: For every donor, three CD4 naive, three CD4 memory, two CD8 naive and one CD8 memory plates were used.

Sequenced by immunoSEQ multiplex PCR; TCRdb stores in-frame clones only, minus some. The table includes around 1,100,000 clones, 70% to 85% detected once. The CDR3 totals 14 residues. Germline assignment: CDR1 KGHSH and CDR2 LQKENI. V was clipped by 6 bases and J by 4 bases, with 15 bases between them. The TCR was taken from a young man in good health. Some clones in this sample may be carry-over from other donors' samples. The chain combines TRBV18 with TRBJ1-1; D is perhaps TRBD1 (6 bases). Sequenced input: memory CD4+ T cells from PBMCs. The subset: CD45RA-negative fraction. CDR3 sequence (DNA): TGTGCCAGCTCCCCCAAACAGGGTTTCACTGAAGCTTTCTTT. It yields the protein CASSPKQGFTEAFF. The full variable domain, with the rest looked up from reference TRBV18 and TRBJ1-1, is NAGVMQNPRHLVRRRGQEARLRCSPMKGHSHVYWYRQLPEEGLKFMVYLQKENIIDESGMPKERFSAEFPKEGPSILRIQQVVRGDSAAYFCASSPKQGFTEAFFGQGTRLTVV.